A single sample gave rise to the 6 T cell receptor beta chains below, sequenced in a study of beta chain features in type 1 diabetes (dated by TCRdb to the late 2010s). Their antigens are not known. Results the study describes overall, beyond this receptor: In all four CD4+ subsets, TCRB CDR3 length was moderately but significantly shorter in type 1 diabetes patients.

Libraries were built with the immunoSEQ multiplex PCR assay. The entire amount of isolated RNA was reverse transcribed using the High Capacity cDNA Reverse Transcription Kit, so the sequenced TCRB transcripts were expressed ones. Sourced from immuneACCESS, this table was stored by TCRdb with only in-frame sequences that have V and J called. A share of the clones is absent; for the studies checked, an unresolved V gene accounts for under half, and the remainder has no known explanation. Recorded for this sample are 330,000 or so clones; 10% to 15% of them occurred a single time. The top ten constitute about 0.01% of the sample. Sequenced input: naive CD4+ T cells from blood. What the cell subset or site label conveys for this sample: true naive CD4+ T cells. These receptor sequences come from a woman in her late teens or twenties with type 1 diabetes.

The V gene is TRBV28, the J gene TRBJ1-2; the match to TRBD1 covers 9 bases. The V gene end was trimmed by 11 bases and the J gene end by 8 bases; junction bases not matched to a gene: 15. The CDR3 runs 14 residues. Germline assignment: CDR1 MDHEN and CDR2 SYDVKM. CDR3 amino acids: CAAHGVGQGRGYTF. DNA for the CDR3: TGTGCCGCCCATGGCGTGGGACAGGGTAGAGGCTACACCTTC.

This clone was seen only a few times. The CDR3 nucleotides read TGTGCCAGCAGTGACCCGAGTGTTGCGGGAGGCCACGAGCAGTACTTC. Protein sequence: CASSDPSVAGGHEQYF. The V call is TRBV25-1, the J call TRBJ2-7; TRBD2 matches at 8 bases. Germline CDR1 reads MGHDK; CDR2 reads SYGVNS. The CDR3 is made up of 16 amino acids. Trimming cost V 3 bases and J 5 bases; bases outside gene matches: 12.

This rearrangement joins TRBV19 to TRBJ2-5, with TRBD2 matching over 12 bases. The CDR3 sequence is 14 residues long. Per germline, CDR1 LNHDA and CDR2 SQIVND (reference sequence). Losses at the gene ends were 6 bases for V and 4 bases for J; bases not matched to a gene: 3. The CDR3 coding sequence is TGTGCCAGTAGCTGGGGACTAGCGGGAGAGACCCAGTACTTC. As protein: CASSWGLAGETQYF.

The table lists this clone with a few counts. The chain recombines TRBV6-5 with TRBJ2-7, with D uncertain. From germline, CDR1 is MNHEY and CDR2 SVGAGI. The V end was cut by 7 bases, the J end by 0 bases, with 7 bases between. The CDR3 sequence is 12 residues long. The CDR3 protein is CASTRGSYEQYF. The CDR3 DNA follows: TGTGCCAGCACCCGAGGCTCCTACGAGCAGTACTTC.

The rearrangement joins TRBV4-3 to TRBJ2-4; D perhaps matches TRBD1 (5 bases). The CDR3 runs to 16 residues. Trimming stripped 0 bases from V and 4 bases from J, with 13 bases between. The germline CDR1 and CDR2 sequences are LGHNA and YSLEER. Here the CDR3 reads CASSQDLQGGKNIQYF. The CDR3 nucleotides are TGCGCCAGCAGCCAAGATCTCCAGGGCGGAAAAAACATTCAGTACTTC.

This clone was counted between two and nine times. This chain uses TRBV5-4 with TRBJ1-2; the D gene is possibly TRBD1 (5 bases). Germline CDR1 SGHNT, CDR2 YYREEE (reference sequence). V lost 4 bases, J lost 8 bases, and 12 bases lay in between. The CDR3 consists of 12 residues. The DNA of the CDR3 is TGTGCCAGCAGCCCCGGGGGTAACGGCTACACCTTC. Its protein product is CASSPGGNGYTF.